This T cell receptor (beta chain) appears in the sequencing data of a study of T cells after yellow fever vaccination (dated by TCRdb to between 2017 and 2020). About the study as a whole: Libraries from fractions with low cell numbers were prepared with the SMART-Seq v4 Ultra Low Input RNA kit. The cohort comprised two healthy male donors, one aged 18 to 29 and one aged 30 to 40 years. Bulk PBMC replicates and cell subsets were isolated from blood drawn at multiple timepoints before and after both primary and secondary immunization. To follow T-cell clones before and after primary and booster YFV17D yellow fever vaccination, bulk TCR alpha and beta repertoires were sequenced over time. The paper's findings and limits, for the study overall: FACS-sorted repertoires could contain abundant contaminating clonotypes from the bulk population, so computational filtering was required. The secondary T-cell response was weaker than the primary response but faster, peaking on day 5 instead of day 15. The study included only two donors, which limits how far the findings can be generalized. A small share of clonotypes occurred in both CD4 and CD8 compartments, likely arising from convergent recombination. Most clones expanded after primary vaccination (almost 97% of CD4 and 88% of CD8) were re-detected after the booster, suggesting that broad memory maintenance occurred.

V and J are trimmed by 3 bases and 3 bases, and the gene matches miss 7 bases of the junction. As encoded in the germline V gene, CDR1 is SQVTM while CDR2 is ANQGSEA. The CDR3 runs 14 amino acids, cysteine and phenylalanine included. The CDR3 DNA has 42 bases and is translated from base 1. TCRdb records Illumina NovaSeq 6000 as the sequencer. TCR cDNA was made using 5'RACE template switching, a step that added a universal primer site and unique molecular identifiers. Priming for cDNA synthesis came from both the TCR alpha and TCR beta constant segments. Library amplification used two PCR steps, and the second PCR step added sample barcodes and sequencing adapters. Libraries were sequenced on Illumina HiSeq 2500 (2x100 bp) or NovaSeq (2x150 bp). The published analysis was carried out like this. MIGEC was used to demultiplex reads and collapse the reads into UMI consensus sequences, and MiXCR was used for V(D)J alignment. Using edgeR on replicate PBMC samples, clonotypes were called vaccine-responding if FDR was below 0.01 and the log2 fold change was above 5 up to day 15. Bulk clonotypes were assigned CD4 or CD8 identity according to which sequenced CD4 or CD8 repertoire held them at higher abundance. Starting from the raw public reads, TCRdb applied fastp trimming at Q25, assembled clones with MiXCR and retained in-frame beta chains. CDR3 protein sequences are deduplicated, and each keeps its most common genes and DNA. For this entry, the V and J calls and clone size follow TCRdb and not the study's own pipeline. The sample has hundreds of thousands of distinct CDR3 sequences on record, 15% to 20% of them singletons. The ten largest clones capture over 15% of the sample.

This clonotype was recorded a few times. Its antigen has not been determined. No much larger clonotype is one base removed from it; base qualities were not supplied. The sample's treatment or condition label, in plain terms: live attenuated yellow fever vaccine strain. Two biological replicates of bulk PBMCs were collected at each blood-draw timepoint. PBMCs were isolated from peripheral blood using a standard Ficoll-Paque protocol. RNA was extracted with TriZol from bulk PBMCs, CD4 and CD8 fractions, and dextramer-positive and dextramer-negative fractions. This specimen consisted of PBMCs, obtained before the yellow fever booster vaccination. The chain is assembled from TRBV29-1 and TRBJ1-2, and 7 bases in between align with TRBD1. The source of this sequence is a man aged 18 to 29 who received the YFV17D yellow fever vaccine. The sequenced DNA is TGCAGCGTTGACCCGACAGGGTTGGACTATGGCTACACCTTC. Its coded protein is CSVDPTGLDYGYTF.